This paragraph covers one T cell receptor beta chain sequence. Its antigen specificity is not known. One end of the junction does not line up with germline, which may come from a read error. This sample is drawn from a study of regulatory T cells in long-lasting Graves disease (TCRdb year 2021). As for the study more broadly: In the newly diagnosed Graves' disease group, patients had been taking antithyroid drugs for less than 3 months. The study was registered as a clinical trial and conducted in China. A total of about 35 samples underwent TCR sequencing, from roughly 13 patients with persistent Graves' disease and 20 or so patients with newly diagnosed Graves' disease. Peripheral blood TCR sequencing and RNA sequencing compared persistent Graves' disease patients with newly diagnosed Graves' disease patients.

The sample's time point label, in plain terms: newly diagnosed GD, antithyroid drugs for less than 3 months. For both TCR sequencing and RNA sequencing, RNA was extracted from PBMCs using TRIzol. The diagnosis of Graves' disease was made according to American Thyroid Association guidelines. The patients came from an endocrinology department in Xi'an, China. From each patient, about 8.9 milliliters of peripheral blood was collected into an EDTA anticoagulant tube. Ficoll Paque Plus density gradient separation was used to isolate PBMCs, and no further T cell sorting was done. RNA quality was checked with an Agilent 2100 Bioanalyzer and agarose gel, and concentration with a NanoDrop 2000. Points the paper makes about the study in general: Sequencing and analysis were restricted to the TCR beta chain. Because the primary lesion, thyroid tissue, could not be accessed, the study looked at peripheral blood alone. The small sample size was acknowledged by the authors as a limitation that may reduce accuracy. TRBV28, TRBJ1-2 and TRBJ2-5 were preferentially used in persistent disease, while TRBV20-1 and TRBJ2-1 were favored in newly diagnosed disease. Persistent Graves' disease patients showed lower TCR Shannon entropy and fewer highly expanded clones than newly diagnosed patients, suggesting clonal expansion. More public clonotypes were shared among persistent patients (approximately 3,000) than among newly diagnosed patients (966).

The receptor library was made with multiplex PCR. TCRdb lists the instrument as Illumina HiSeq 4000. CDR3 regions were amplified by Arm-PCR with iRepertoire HTBI primers to construct TCR beta libraries. Before sequencing, the PCR products underwent gel purification. In the source study's methods: Gene usage analysis of CDR3 amino acid clonotypes used the 62 TRBV and 14 TRBJ segments found across samples. Filtered high-quality paired reads were merged into contigs using COPE and FqMerger. BLAST was used to align contigs to IMGT TRBV, TRBD and TRBJ reference genes, with CDR3 defined following IMGT. Any clonotype with a frequency above 0.1% was classified as a highly expanded clone. Shannon entropy served as the measure of repertoire diversity, while the Gini coefficient captured V-J evenness. A clonotype was considered public if more than one individual shared it. TCRdb cleaned the public reads at Q25 with fastp, built clones with MiXCR and kept in-frame beta chains. Records with the same CDR3 protein are collapsed into one entry carrying the most frequent genes and DNA. These V and J calls rely on TCRdb rather than the paper's analysis. A total of 540,000 or so distinct CDR3 sequences appear in this sample, roughly 13% of them only once. The ten largest clones represent roughly a tenth of the sample.

The CDR3, cysteine through phenylalanine, is 11 amino acids long. Only CDR3 DNA is held: 33 bases, read in frame from base 1. CDR1 and CDR2, per the germline V gene, are SNHLY and FYNNEI. The data were also submitted as part of a second study, on T cells in Graves' hyperthyroidism and ophthalmopathy. The second publication reports: A patient counted as having stable Graves' hyperthyroidism if no progression to ophthalmopathy occurred over 18 months of follow-up. Hyperthyroidism patients were newly diagnosed, with disease duration under 2 months, and aged 18 to 65 years. The study excluded patients with uncontrolled infections, other autoimmune diseases, pregnancy or lactation. Diagnoses relied on clinical symptoms, serum thyroxine and TRAb, thyroid ultrasound and orbital computed tomography. For the first round of RT-PCR on the TCR CDR3, the HTBI primer set was used together with the Qiagen OneStep RT-PCR kit. Most expanded thyroid clonotypes (frequency above 0.001) were also detected in blood, a finding suggesting that blood repertoires may reflect thyroid immune responses. A model built on a 13 V-J signature distinguished ophthalmopathy from stable hyperthyroidism, reaching approximately 89% sensitivity and 81.08% specificity in cross-validation and 80%/75% in testing. In validation, progression to ophthalmopathy was predicted by the model with around 71% sensitivity and 72% to 85% specificity, a median of approximately 6.5 months before onset. A discovery cohort of approximately 100 patients, about 40 with Graves' ophthalmopathy and under 60 with stable Graves' hyperthyroidism, was used to find distinguishing TCR V-J signatures. An independent validation cohort of some 18 hyperthyroidism patients and approximately 16 patients who later progressed to ophthalmopathy tested prospective prediction of ophthalmopathy. The 95 to 100 discovery patients were randomly divided into training and test sets at a 7:3 ratio. Thyroid tissue and blood T-cell repertoires from roughly six Graves' hyperthyroidism patients were also compared in the study. After sampling, hyperthyroidism patients received methimazole starting at 30 mg daily, and ophthalmopathy patients received high-dose intravenous methylprednisolone. The libraries were constructed in a second round of multiplex PCR and then size-selected and purified. Libraries were sequenced paired-end with 100 bp reads on an Illumina HiSeq2000. SOAPnuke was used to process the raw data, throwing out any read that contained adapters or uncalled bases, had a mean Phred below 15, or lacked an exact constant-primer or identifier match. High-quality paired reads were merged using COPE v1.2.5, and each unique nucleotide sequence was defined as a clonotype. MiTCR v1.1 was used to align the clonotypes against IMGT TRBV, TRBD and TRBJ reference segments. Only V-J combinations with frequency above 0.0001, covering 98% to 99.2% of repertoires, were analysed. A TCS score was defined as the ratio of F50 (clonal expansion) to E x V (chaos), with BLOSUM62-based TCRdist applied between CDR3 peptides within each V-J. Welch's t-statistics and random forest reduced roughly 500 V-J features to 10 to 15, which were used in a naive Bayes classifier (R e1071). Sample size was not statistically predetermined, and blinding of investigators to group allocation was not performed. TCR Vbeta CDR3 sequencing of around 130 peripheral blood samples (over 40 ophthalmopathy, 70 to 85 hyperthyroidism and some 17 progressor patients) is reported in the paper.

Sequenced here: peripheral blood mononuclear cells (PBMCs), sampled at new diagnosis, from a patient treated with antithyroid drugs. This sequence was found in a man aged 25-45 years with Graves disease. Donor details come from another sample of the same person, matched by shared clones. This sequence uses TRBV2 and TRBJ2-1; no D segment can be confidently identified. The DNA sequence reads TGTGCCAGCAGACTTCAAGATACCCAATACTTC. Translation gives CASRLQDTQYF.